The next 3 T cell receptor beta chains were all read from a single sample in a study of blood T cell repertoires in COVID-19. Profiling relied on immunoSEQ multiplex PCR, and the TCRdb table lists in-frame clones only, not all of them. The top ten hold around 5.9% of the sample, which has 60,000 to 85,000 clones, approximately 75% seen once. Sequencing was done on a sample of peripheral blood. The receptor source for this set is a woman aged 55-70 years with acute or convalescent COVID-19.

This clone has only one observation. This chain links TRBV5-5 with TRBJ1-2, with 7 bases that match TRBD1. The CDR3 spans 14 residues. Germline assignment: CDR1 SGHKS and CDR2 YYEKEE (reference sequence). V was pared by 2 bases and J by 4 bases, with 5 bases of the junction left unmatched. The chain's CDR3 is CASSFQGDAYGYTF. CDR3 nucleotide sequence: TGTGCCAGCAGCTTTCAGGGGGACGCCTATGGCTACACCTTC.

The chain recombines TRBV5-5 with TRBJ2-5; D ambiguous. Germline V gene lookup returns CDR1 SGHKS and CDR2 YYEKEE (reference sequence). With 4 bases removed from V and 2 bases from J, the gap between germline ends came to 15 bases. This CDR3 contains 15 residues. CDR3 nucleotide sequence: TGTGCCAGCAGCCCGAGCGCGTCAGTTCAAGAGACCCAGTACTTC. As protein: CASSPSASVQETQYF.

CDR3 in amino acids: CASSPWEFGGTDTQYF. The CDR3 DNA is TGTGCCAGCTCACCTTGGGAGTTTGGGGGCACAGATACGCAGTATTTT. V usage is TRBV18 and J usage is TRBJ2-3; possibly TRBD2 for D (5 bases). This CDR3 contains 16 residues. CDR1 and CDR2 (germline): KGHSH, LQKENI. Trimming stripped 3 bases from V and 1 base from J, with 14 bases between.